The 18 T cell receptor beta chains given below trace back to one sample, sequenced in a study of blood T cell repertoires in COVID-19. Assay used: immunoSEQ multiplex PCR; TCRdb lists only in-frame clones, some missing. This table has 150,000 to 200,000 clones, approximately 88% appearing once. The material sequenced was PBMCs or T cells enriched from blood (not recorded which). The receptor source for this set is a young woman who had recovered from COVID-19.

The V call is TRBV6-6, the J call TRBJ1-5; TRBD1 agrees at 7 bases. CDR3 length equals 14 residues. Germline lookup yields CDR1 MNHNY and CDR2 SVGAGI (reference sequence). Trimming took 2 bases from V and 7 from J; bases not matched to a gene: 5. Written as DNA, the CDR3 is TGTGCCAGCAGTTACGACAGGGATGACCAGCCCCAGCATTTT. This translates into CASSYDRDDQPQHF.

The chain combines TRBV5-6 with TRBJ2-3; TRBD2 matches 12 bases. The V gene end was trimmed by 0 bases and the J gene end by 6 bases; junction bases not matched to a gene: 14. Germline V gene data show CDR1 as SGHDT and CDR2 as YYEEEE. This CDR3 contains 19 residues. The CDR3 reads CASSLGVLLAGGFGDTQYF. Written as DNA, the CDR3 is TGTGCCAGCAGCTTGGGAGTCCTTCTAGCGGGAGGGTTCGGGGATACGCAGTATTTT.

The chain has TRBV28 and TRBJ2-4, with no clear D. The germline V gene encodes CDR1 MDHEN and CDR2 SYDVKM. The CDR3 is made up of 13 amino acids. Trimming left V 8 bases short and J 0 bases short, with 8 bases between. For the CDR3, the DNA is TGTGCCAGCCGGTCGGTAGCCAAAAACATTCAGTACTTC. This sequence encodes CASRSVAKNIQYF.

The J gene is TRBJ2-2, the V gene TRBV9, with D hard to call. V was clipped by 3 bases and J by 1 base, with 4 bases between them. The CDR3 has 13 amino acids. Germline loops: CDR1 SGDLS, CDR2 YYNGEE. The CDR3 reads CASSELNTGELFF. The CDR3 DNA follows: TGTGCCAGCAGCGAACTGAACACCGGGGAGCTGTTTTTT.

In its sample, this clone was seen once. The genes are TRBV27 and TRBJ1-2; D ambiguous. The CDR3 totals 15 residues. Germline V gene lookup returns CDR1 MNHEY and CDR2 SMNVEV (reference sequence). V gave up 7 bases and J gave up 8 bases, with 23 bases separating them. The CDR3 is CASTTPSTGVRGYTF. CDR3 DNA: TGTGCCAGCACAACCCCATCGACGGGAGTACGGGGCTACACCTTC.

In this sample, this clone turned up a few times. Other DNA sequences within the sample encode an identical CDR3. The chain couples TRBV5-1 to TRBJ2-7; 8 positions match TRBD1. J was trimmed by 3 bases and V by 2 bases; bases with no gene match: 1. This CDR3 comprises 13 residues. Germline V lookup: CDR1 SGHRS, CDR2 YFSETQ. This chain's CDR3 is CASSLQGGYEQYF. As DNA, the CDR3 is TGCGCCAGCAGCTTACAGGGGGGCTACGAGCAGTACTTC.

The genes are TRBV30 and TRBJ2-2, with D possibly being TRBD1 (5 bases). Germline-derived CDR1 and CDR2 are GTSNPN and SVGIG (reference sequence). Trimming pared 4 bases from V and 5 bases from J, leaving 11 bases between. The CDR3 contains 13 residues. CDR3 protein: CAWNGHLTGELFF. CDR3 in DNA: TGTGCCTGGAATGGACACCTAACCGGGGAGCTGTTTTTT.

This chain links TRBV28 with TRBJ1-1, with 9 nucleotides matching TRBD1. The germline CDR1 and CDR2 sequences are MDHEN and SYDVKM. This CDR3 is 16 amino acids long. V was pared by 5 bases and J by 4 bases, with 11 bases of the junction left unmatched. CDR3: CASSPGQGFWVTEAFF. CDR3 coding DNA: TGTGCCAGCAGTCCGGGACAGGGCTTTTGGGTCACTGAAGCTTTCTTT.

The chain has TRBV28 and TRBJ2-2; D may be TRBD1 (5 bases). The CDR3 runs 15 residues. The V end was cut by 3 bases, the J end by 6 bases, with 14 bases between. The germline V gene encodes CDR1 MDHEN and CDR2 SYDVKM. The CDR3 nucleotides are TGTGCCAGCAGTTTGAGCGTAGGGGAATCCGGGGAGCTGTTTTTT. Translating it yields CASSLSVGESGELFF.

The chain has TRBV7-2 and TRBJ2-5; 7 nucleotides match TRBD1. Germline CDR1 is SGHTA and CDR2 is FQGNSA. This CDR3 region has 16 residues. V was clipped by 5 bases and J by 1 base; unmatched bases: 10. Written as DNA, the CDR3 is TGTGCCAGCAGCCCAACAGGGGTTACGGCCCAAGAGACCCAGTACTTC. Encoded protein: CASSPTGVTAQETQYF. Using reference TRBV7-2 and TRBJ2-5 for the parts outside the CDR3, the full variable domain is GAGVSQSPSNKVTEKGKDVELRCDPISGHTALYWYRQSLGQGLEFLIYFQGNSAPDKSGLPSDRFSAERTGGSVSTLTIQRTQQEDSAVYLCASSPTGVTAQETQYFGPGTRLLVL.

This clone was recorded once. The chain links TRBV3-1 (or the pseudogene TRBV3-2) to TRBJ1-6; the D is unclear. The CDR3 consists of 13 residues. The V end was cut by 4 bases, the J end by 7 bases, with 8 bases between. Germline-derived CDR1 and CDR2 are LGHDT and YNNKEL (reference sequence). The CDR3 DNA is TGTGCCAGCAGCCCCACCGGGAATTCACCCCTCCACTTT. It codes for CASSPTGNSPLHF.

V gene TRBV28 combines with J gene TRBJ1-6; tentatively, D is TRBD1 (5 bases). Germline lookup yields CDR1 MDHEN and CDR2 SYDVKM. Trimming pared 5 bases from V and 5 bases from J, leaving 31 bases between. The CDR3 length is 21 residues. CDR3 loop: CASSARTGGYGDPKNNSPLHF. The CDR3, as DNA: TGTGCCAGCAGTGCGCGGACGGGGGGTTACGGGGACCCTAAGAATAATTCACCCCTCCACTTT.

This chain uses TRBV6-4 with TRBJ2-6, with D possibly being TRBD2 (6 bases). With 4 bases removed from V and 1 base from J, the gap between germline ends came to 11 bases. CDR1 is MRHNA, CDR2 SNTAGT, per germline. This CDR3 has 16 residues. This CDR3 is CASSGSAGSGANVLTF. The CDR3 nucleotides are TGTGCCAGCAGTGGCTCCGCGGGGTCTGGGGCCAACGTCCTGACTTTC.

This clone was seen a single time. This sequence joins TRBV11-1 and TRBJ1-2; D unclear. V was clipped by 8 bases and J by 5 bases, with 12 bases between them. Germline CDR1 reads SGHAT; CDR2 reads FQDESV (reference sequence). The CDR3 runs to 12 residues. The CDR3 region is CASGPGGYGYTF. The CDR3 DNA reads as TGTGCCAGCGGACCGGGAGGGTATGGCTACACCTTC.

The gene calls are TRBV19 and TRBJ2-7; D is unresolved. V lost 3 bases to trimming and J lost 5 bases, with 14 bases between them. Germline V lookup: CDR1 LNHDA, CDR2 SQIVND (reference sequence). CDR3 length equals 14 residues. The DNA for the CDR3 is TGTGCCAGTAGTATCGTACTCGTTTCGAACGAGCAGTACTTC. This sequence encodes CASSIVLVSNEQYF.

The chain is built from TRBV5-1 and TRBJ2-1, with no clear D. Germline assignment: CDR1 SGHRS and CDR2 YFSETQ. Trimming removed 4 bases from V and 9 bases from J, with 14 bases in between. The CDR3 is 13 amino acids. Written as DNA, the CDR3 is TGCGCCAGCAGCCCCCACCAACAGAGTGAGCAGTTCTTC. The encoded protein is CASSPHQQSEQFF.

This chain links TRBV27 with TRBJ2-2; TRBD2 matches 10 bases. J was trimmed by 7 bases and V by 8 bases; bases with no gene match: 10. CDR3 length: 15 amino acids. CDR1 and CDR2 (germline): MNHEY, SMNVEV (reference sequence). The CDR3 DNA reads TGTGCCAGCGGTAGCGGGAGGAGAATTTACGGGGAGCTGTTTTTT. It encodes CASGSGRRIYGELFF.

This sequence joins TRBV11-2 and TRBJ2-4; D perhaps matches TRBD1 (6 bases). The germline V and J ends were trimmed by 5 bases and 8 bases, with 13 bases remaining between them. The CDR3 has 13 residues. Germline CDR1 SGHAT, CDR2 FQNNGV. The CDR3 region has the DNA TGTGCCAGCAGCCGCCACAGGGCTGACATTCAGTACTTC. Translation: CASSRHRADIQYF.